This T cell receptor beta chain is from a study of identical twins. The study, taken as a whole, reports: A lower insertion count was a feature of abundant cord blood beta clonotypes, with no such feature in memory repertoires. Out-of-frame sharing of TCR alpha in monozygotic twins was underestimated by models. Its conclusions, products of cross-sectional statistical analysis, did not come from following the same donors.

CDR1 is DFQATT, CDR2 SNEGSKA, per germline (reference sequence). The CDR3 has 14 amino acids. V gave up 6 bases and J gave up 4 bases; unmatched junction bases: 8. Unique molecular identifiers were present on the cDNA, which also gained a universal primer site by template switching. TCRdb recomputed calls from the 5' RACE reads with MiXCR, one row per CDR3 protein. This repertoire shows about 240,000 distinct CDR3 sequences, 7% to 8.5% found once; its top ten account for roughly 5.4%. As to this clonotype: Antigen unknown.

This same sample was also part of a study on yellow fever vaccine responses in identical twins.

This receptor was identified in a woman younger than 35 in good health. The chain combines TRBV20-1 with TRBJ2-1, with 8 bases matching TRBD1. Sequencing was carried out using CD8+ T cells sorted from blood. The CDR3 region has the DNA TGCAGTGCAGAAAGGACAGGGCTATACAATGAGCAGTTCTTC. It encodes CSAERTGLYNEQFF.